The 30 T cell receptor beta chains given below trace back to one sample, sequenced in a study of T cells in Graves' hyperthyroidism and ophthalmopathy (dated by TCRdb to about 2019). Library prep was done by multiplex PCR. The data were produced on an Illumina HiSeq 2000. The TCR beta CDR3 regions were amplified from the RNA transcripts. For the first round of RT-PCR on the TCR CDR3, the HTBI primer set was used together with the Qiagen OneStep RT-PCR kit. Through fastp at Q25 and MiXCR, TCRdb rebuilt clones from the public reads, retaining in-frame beta chains. All rows with the same CDR3 protein become a single entry with the most common DNA and genes. The sample records hundreds of thousands of distinct CDR3 sequences, around 20% of which are singletons. Around 15% of the sample goes to the ten largest clones. Sequencing was performed on blood. Receptors originate from a woman aged 45-60 years with Graves' hyperthyroidism that later progressed to Graves' ophthalmopathy.

There are a few counts of this clonotype. The CDR3 spells CASSLEGRLAIEQFF. CDR3 DNA sequence: TGTGCCAGCAGCTTAGAGGGGCGCCTCGCCATTGAGCAGTTCTTC. The rearrangement links TRBV11-1 to TRBJ2-1; TRBD1 might be the D (5 bases). Trimming removed 1 base from V and 9 bases from J, with 16 bases in between. There are 15 residues in the CDR3. CDR1 and CDR2 from the germline V gene are SGHAT and FQDESV (reference sequence).

The table lists this clonotype with many counts. The rearrangement joins TRBV6-1 to TRBJ1-2, with D tentatively TRBD1 (5 bases). This CDR3 contains 14 residues. Germline loops: CDR1 MNHNS, CDR2 SASEGT. V was clipped by 3 bases and J by 3 bases, with 11 bases between them. The CDR3 sequence: CASSEDIYYYGYTF. DNA of the CDR3: TGTGCCAGCAGTGAGGACATCTATTACTATGGCTACACCTTC.

J is TRBJ1-5 and V is TRBV20-1, with a possible D match to TRBD1 (6 bases). Germline CDR1 and CDR2: DFQATT and SNEGSKA (reference sequence). V shed 3 bases and J shed 4 bases, with 13 bases lying between them. The CDR3 is 14 residues long. CDR3 DNA: TGCAGTGCTAGGCCCAGGGACATTAATCAGCCCCAGCATTTT. It yields the protein CSARPRDINQPQHF.

This sequence joins TRBV10-3 and TRBJ1-2; D unresolved. The V end lost 6 bases, the J end lost 8 bases, and 19 bases lay between the germline ends. This CDR3 has 14 residues. CDR1 and CDR2 from the germline V gene are ENHRY and SYGVKD. Here the CDR3 DNA reads TGTGCCATCAGATCGGCCCGGGGAAACGCGGGCTACACCTTC. Protein: CAIRSARGNAGYTF.

This rearrangement joins TRBV5-4 to TRBJ2-4; 7 nucleotides line up with TRBD1. Germline loops: CDR1 SGHNT, CDR2 YYREEE (reference sequence). The trim removed 3 bases at V and 6 bases at J, leaving 9 bases unmatched. There are 15 residues in the CDR3. The CDR3 nucleotides are TGTGCCAGCAGCTCGGGACAGCGTCGACCAAACATTCAGTACTTC. Its protein product is CASSSGQRRPNIQYF.

This rearrangement joins TRBV12-3 or TRBV12-4 to TRBJ2-7, with TRBD1 matching over 10 bases. Trimming took 6 bases from V and 2 from J; bases not matched to a gene: 7. The CDR3 contains 15 residues. This CDR3 reads CASSHRDRGPYEQYF. The CDR3 nucleotides are TGTGCCAGCAGCCACCGGGACAGGGGCCCCTACGAGCAGTACTTC.

To note about this clonotype: A much larger clone differs by one base, so this may be a read error. The chain links TRBV5-1 to TRBJ1-5; 9 bases fit TRBD1. This CDR3 spans 15 amino acids. Germline V lookup: CDR1 SGHRS, CDR2 YFSETQ. V lost 3 bases and J lost 0; bases outside the gene matches: 1. The CDR3 DNA reads as TGCGCCAGCAGCTCGACAGGGGGTAGCAATCAGCCCCAGCATTTT. Encoded protein: CASSSTGGSNQPQHF.

This clonotype appeared many times. The V and J genes are TRBV18 and TRBJ1-6, with D perhaps TRBD1 (6 bases). The CDR3 extends over 14 amino acids. Looked up from germline, CDR1 is KGHSH and CDR2 is LQKENI. Trimming pared 4 bases from V and 7 bases from J, leaving 11 bases between. CDR3: CASSLDRTNSPLHF. CDR3 coding DNA: TGTGCCAGCTCACTGGACAGAACCAATTCACCCCTCCACTTT.

This clonotype was seen at least ten times. The genes are TRBV2 and TRBJ2-2; D ambiguous. The V gene's germline CDR1 is SNHLY and CDR2 FYNNEI. The CDR3 contains 13 residues. Trimming stripped 7 bases from V and 6 bases from J, with 12 bases between. DNA of the CDR3: TGTGCCAGCATTCCAAGTTTCCCCGGGGAGCTGTTTTTT. The encoded protein is CASIPSFPGELFF.

CDR3 loop: CASSAGTISNQPQHF. The CDR3 DNA follows: TGTGCCAGCAGCGCGGGGACAATTAGCAATCAGCCCCAGCATTTT. The chain uses TRBV7-2 and TRBJ1-5; possibly TRBD1 for D (6 bases). This CDR3 region has 15 residues. V was clipped by 5 bases and J by 0 bases, with 11 bases between them. Germline V gives CDR1 SGHTA, CDR2 FQGNSA.

This clonotype was observed many times. The CDR3 here is CSARAHPSPYEQYF. CDR3 in DNA: TGCAGTGCTAGAGCCCATCCTTCCCCCTACGAGCAGTACTTC. This rearrangement joins TRBV20-1 to TRBJ2-7; no clear D gene. V lost 1 base and J 2 bases, leaving 12 bases between the germline ends. CDR1 and CDR2 (germline): DFQATT, SNEGSKA (reference sequence). CDR3 size: 14 residues.

This clonotype was recorded many times. The chain links TRBV27 to TRBJ2-1; 11 bases line up with TRBD2. Germline CDR1 and CDR2: MNHEY and SMNVEV (reference sequence). The length of the CDR3 is 17 residues. Germline trimming cut 5 bases from V and 7 bases from J; bases unmatched to any gene: 13. The CDR3 bases are TGTGCCAGCAGTCTAAGACTGACTAGCGGGAATGGGAATGAGCAGTTCTTC. Translation gives CASSLRLTSGNGNEQFF.

The chain links TRBV10-3 to TRBJ1-5; D is possibly TRBD1 (6 bases). This CDR3 is built from 13 residues. Per germline, CDR1 ENHRY and CDR2 SYGVKD. V gave up 7 bases and J gave up 4 bases, with 11 bases separating them. The CDR3 DNA reads TGTGCCATCACCGAGGGGGTAAATCAGCCCCAGCATTTT. Its translation: CAITEGVNQPQHF.

In this sample, this clonotype turned up many times. The chain carries TRBV5-6 and TRBJ1-2, with D uncertain. V was cut by 5 bases and J by 3 bases, with 8 bases left in between. The germline V gene encodes CDR1 SGHDT and CDR2 YYEEEE. The length of the CDR3 is 12 residues. CDR3 region: CASSVFDYGYTF. CDR3 coding DNA: TGTGCCAGCAGTGTATTCGACTATGGCTACACCTTC.

This clonotype showed up many times. The J gene is TRBJ2-3, the V gene TRBV13; TRBD1 matches 7 bases. This CDR3 contains 15 residues. Looked up from germline, CDR1 is PRHDT and CDR2 is FYEKMQ (reference sequence). The trim removed 5 bases at V and 3 bases at J, leaving 8 bases unmatched. CDR3 nucleotide sequence: TGTGCCAGCAGCCTACAGGGGAAGTTGACAGATACGCAGTATTTT. This gives the protein CASSLQGKLTDTQYF. Drawing the rest from reference TRBV13 and TRBJ2-3, the complete variable domain is AAGVIQSPRHLIKEKRETATLKCYPIPRHDTVYWYQQGPGQDPQFLISFYEKMQSDKGSIPDRFSAQQFSDYHSELNMSSLELGDSALYFCASSLQGKLTDTQYFGPGTRLTVL.

V gene TRBV12-3 or TRBV12-4 combines with J gene TRBJ2-2; tentative D call: TRBD2 (5 bases). V lost 6 bases and J 3 bases, leaving 11 bases between the germline ends. The CDR3 runs to 14 residues. CDR3 bases: TGTGCCAGCAGCCCTGGACTGTACACCGGGGAGCTGTTTTTT. Translating it yields CASSPGLYTGELFF.

Details on this clonotype: A much larger clone sits a single nucleotide away, making a read error possible. The chain uses TRBV6-2 or TRBV6-3 and TRBJ2-2; D may be TRBD2 (6 bases). This CDR3 has 13 residues. Germline-derived CDR1 and CDR2 are MNHEY and SVGEGT. V lost 5 bases and J 5 bases, leaving 9 bases between the germline ends. The CDR3 loop reads CASSGGPTGELFF. The DNA for the CDR3 is TGTGCCAGCAGTGGAGGGCCGACCGGGGAGCTGTTTTTT.

The sample holds many counts of this clonotype. The chain uses TRBV5-1 and TRBJ1-5; TRBD1 might be the D (6 bases). Trimming removed 0 bases at V and 7 bases at J, with 8 bases between. CDR1 and CDR2 from the germline V gene are SGHRS and YFSETQ. The CDR3 is 13 amino acids. The DNA for the CDR3 is TGCGCCAGCAGCTTGGAAGGGGGACAGCCCCAGCATTTT. Protein sequence: CASSLEGGQPQHF.

The rearrangement links TRBV4-1 to TRBJ2-5; 7 bases fit TRBD2. Germline V CDR1 and CDR2: MGHRA, YSYEKL. J gave up 0 bases and V 1 base, and 2 bases lay outside the gene matches. CDR3 length: 15 residues. DNA of the CDR3: TGCGCCAGCAGCCAAGTCCGGGGGGACCAAGAGACCCAGTACTTC. Translation gives CASSQVRGDQETQYF.

This clonotype was detected a few times. The genes are TRBV27 and TRBJ2-3; D could derive from TRBD1 or TRBD2 (5 bases each). The V gene lost 6 bases and the J gene lost 2 bases, with 12 bases spanning the gap. The CDR3 contains 14 residues. Germline CDR1 MNHEY, CDR2 SMNVEV (reference sequence). The CDR3 protein is CASSRDGFTDTQYF. In DNA, the CDR3 is TGTGCCAGCAGCCGGGACGGATTCACAGATACGCAGTATTTT.

This clonotype was counted only a few times. The rearrangement joins TRBV2 to TRBJ1-1; 7 bases map to TRBD1. The CDR3 extends over 12 amino acids. V was pared by 9 bases and J by 3 bases, with 4 bases of the junction left unmatched. CDR1 and CDR2 (germline): SNHLY, FYNNEI. The DNA of the CDR3 is TGTGCCAGAAGTACAGGGGACACTGAAGCTTTCTTT. Translated: CARSTGDTEAFF.

The chain employs TRBV18 and TRBJ2-6, with 11 nucleotides matching TRBD1. CDR1 is KGHSH and CDR2 is LQKENI in the germline V gene. The V and J ends lost 4 bases and 2 bases, in that order; junction bases with no gene match: 4. The CDR3 contains 17 residues. The CDR3: CASSLDRGPAGANVLTF. The CDR3 bases are TGTGCCAGCTCACTGGACAGGGGGCCAGCTGGGGCCAACGTCCTGACTTTC.

In regard to this clonotype: This could be a read error, since a much larger clone is one nucleotide away. The gene calls are TRBV3-1 and TRBJ1-2, with D unclear. CDR3 length: 15 amino acids. CDR1 is LGHDT, CDR2 YNNKEL, per germline (reference sequence). The CDR3 region is CASSQGTVINCGYTF. The DNA of the CDR3 is TGTGCCAGCAGCCAAGGCACAGTAATTAACTGTGGCTACACCTTC.

The chain employs TRBV6-2 or TRBV6-3 and TRBJ1-1; 8 positions agree with TRBD1. The germline V gene has CDR1 MNHEY and CDR2 SVGEGT. V was clipped by 5 bases and J by 1 base; unmatched bases: 3. CDR3 length equals 14 residues. CDR3 sequence: CASSPGGPNTEAFF. Here the CDR3 DNA reads TGTGCCAGCAGTCCAGGGGGCCCGAACACTGAAGCTTTCTTT.

There are many counts of this clonotype. This rearrangement joins TRBV27 to TRBJ1-2, with TRBD1 as a possible D gene (6 bases). Germline V CDR1 and CDR2: MNHEY, SMNVEV (reference sequence). The CDR3 spans 14 residues. Trimming cost V 5 bases and J 2 bases, with 12 bases left between them. The chain's CDR3 is CASSRRGNNYGYTF. CDR3 DNA: TGTGCCAGCAGTCGAAGGGGGAACAACTATGGCTACACCTTC.

The sample holds many counts of this clonotype. This chain joins TRBV7-3 and TRBJ2-2; 8 bases are shared with TRBD1. The trim removed 7 bases at V and 1 base at J, leaving 5 bases unmatched. This CDR3 is built from 15 residues. Per germline, CDR1 SGHTA and CDR2 FQGTGA. The CDR3 here is CASTLDRGNTGELFF. CDR3 nucleotide sequence: TGTGCCAGCACCCTAGACAGGGGGAACACCGGGGAGCTGTTTTTT. Full variable domain (rest looked up from reference TRBV7-3 and TRBJ2-2): GAGVSQTPSNKVTEKGKYVELRCDPISGHTALYWYRQSLGQGPEFLIYFQGTGAADDSGLPNDRFFAVRPEGSVSTLKIQRTERGDSAVYLCASTLDRGNTGELFFGEGSRLTVL.

This clonotype has at least ten counts. This chain uses TRBV12-3 or TRBV12-4 with TRBJ2-3; TRBD2 matches 10 bases. With V trimmed by 6 bases and J by 5 bases, 8 bases remained unmatched. The CDR3 has 15 residues. DNA for the CDR3: TGTGCCAGCAGCCTACCGGGACTAGCGTTAGATACGCAGTATTTT. Translated, it gives CASSLPGLALDTQYF.

Only a few counts were recorded for this clonotype. The gene calls are TRBV11-2 and TRBJ1-4, with a possible D match to TRBD1 (5 bases). Trimming stripped 3 bases from V and 6 bases from J, with 11 bases between. CDR1 SGHAT and CDR2 FQNNGV come from the germline V gene. The CDR3 is 14 amino acids. The CDR3 spells CASSFGRGYEKLFF. DNA for the CDR3: TGTGCCAGCAGCTTCGGGAGGGGCTATGAAAAACTGTTTTTT.

Comment on this clonotype: At one end the junction does not follow the germline gene, possibly because of a read error. V is TRBV5-1 and J is TRBJ1-6, with 7 positions matching TRBD1. Germline V gene sequence: CDR1 SGHRS, CDR2 YFSETQ. The CDR3 runs 16 residues. CDR3 residues: CASSYKGGEYNSPLHF. The CDR3 DNA reads TGTGCCAGCAGCTATAAAGGGGGCGAGTATAATTCACCCCTCCACTTT.

This clonotype has a count of ten or more. The chain employs TRBV20-1 and TRBJ1-5; D ambiguous. The CDR3 length is 15 residues. The V and J ends lost 0 bases and 0 bases respectively, with 9 bases between them. Per the germline V gene, CDR1 is DFQATT and CDR2 is SNEGSKA (reference sequence). In DNA form, the CDR3 reads TGCAGTGCTAGAGAGCAGGAGAATAGCAATCAGCCCCAGCATTTT. Its translation: CSAREQENSNQPQHF.